The clone carrying this T cell receptor (beta chain) has more than one count but fewer than ten. Its antigen is as yet unknown. PCR involved 60 Vbeta and 13 Jbeta primers. Measured with immunoSEQ multiplex PCR; TCRdb has only the in-frame clones, and not every one. The sample holds approximately 290,000 clones, about 80% seen once. This entry comes from a study of cytomegalovirus exposure and HLA in healthy donors. Study observations and caveats: The study designated 150 to 200 TCR beta chains cytomegalovirus-associated.

There are 15 residues in the CDR3. Germline lookup yields CDR1 GTSNPN and CDR2 SVGIG (reference sequence). V dropped 1 base and J dropped 5 bases, with 15 bases sitting between them. This TCR was recovered from a girl under 10 years old in good health and CMV-seronegative. This chain joins TRBV30 and TRBJ1-5; possibly TRBD1 for D (6 bases). Sequenced material: PBMCs. CDR3 protein: CAWSGARRGDQPQHF. CDR3 DNA sequence: TGTGCCTGGAGTGGAGCTCGCAGGGGCGATCAGCCCCAGCATTTT.